The subject of this entry is one T cell receptor (beta chain). The samples comprised 1-10 million cryopreserved PBMC ahead of DNA extraction. The CDR3 sequence is 16 residues long. Germline CDR1 is MNHEY and CDR2 is SMNVEV (reference sequence). Trimming pared 0 bases from V and 0 bases from J, leaving 12 bases between. The sample belongs to a study of long-term antiretroviral therapy in people with HIV. Survey-level immunoSEQ v3.0 assays were run. Repertoires were generated with immunoSEQ multiplex PCR, while TCRdb's copy carries only in-frame clones and drops some. The table lists 15,000 or so clones, 79% of them singletons.

Sequenced here: unsorted PBMCs, sampled at the start of antiretroviral therapy. V and J are TRBV27 and TRBJ2-7, with D perhaps TRBD2 (6 bases). The sequence was obtained from a man aged 25 to 40 with HIV. CDR3 region: CASSLSGGLRSYEQYF. The CDR3 region has the DNA TGTGCCAGCAGTTTATCGGGGGGACTGCGCTCCTACGAGCAGTACTTC.